Below, 22 T cell receptor beta chains from the same sample are listed, as sequenced in a study of blood T cell repertoires in COVID-19 (dated by TCRdb to the early 2020s). Library generation was performed with the immunoSEQ multiplex PCR assay. The table was pulled from immuneACCESS by TCRdb, which kept in-frame rearrangements only. Such tables lose some clones; where checked, under half of the loss comes from unresolved V genes, and the rest has no known cause. The sample table contains 280,000 or so clones; only one count was recorded for around 91% of them. Approximately 12% of the sample is held by the ten biggest clonotypes. Source material: peripheral blood. Receptor source: a woman aged 55-69 years with acute or convalescent COVID-19.

This clone was detected once. The chain combines TRBV7-2 with TRBJ1-2, with D tentatively TRBD1 (5 bases). The germline CDR1 and CDR2 sequences are SGHTA and FQGNSA. This CDR3 has 12 residues. V was pared by 5 bases and J by 8 bases, with 12 bases between. The DNA of the CDR3 is TGTGCCAGCAGCGAACAGGTTGGCGGCTACACCTTC. It is translated as CASSEQVGGYTF.

The chain links TRBV6-2 or TRBV6-3 to TRBJ1-5; a possible D gene is TRBD1 (5 bases). Trimming stripped 1 base from V and 3 bases from J, with 10 bases between. Germline V gives CDR1 MNHEY, CDR2 SVGEGT. The CDR3 extends over 15 amino acids. CDR3 sequence: CASSYWGGSNQPQHF. Here the CDR3 DNA reads TGTGCCAGCAGTTACTGGGGGGGGTCCAATCAGCCCCAGCATTTT.

The V gene is TRBV10-2, the J gene TRBJ1-1; TRBD1 matches 9 bases. The CDR3 extends over 15 amino acids. Germline trimming cut 2 bases from V and 3 bases from J; bases unmatched to any gene: 4. Germline V gives CDR1 WSHSY, CDR2 SAAADI. CDR3 in DNA: TGCGCCAGCAGTGAGACAGGGGGCGCGGACACTGAAGCTTTCTTT. It translates to CASSETGGADTEAFF.

The chain employs TRBV15 and TRBJ1-1; no definite D call. The CDR3 has 13 residues. Germline CDR1 and CDR2: LNHNV and YYDKDF (reference sequence). Trimming left V 5 bases short and J 5 bases short, with 12 bases between. The CDR3 DNA reads as TGTGCCACCAGCGCCGATGCAGGTACTGAAGCTTTCTTT. This sequence encodes CATSADAGTEAFF.

This chain connects TRBV24-1 to TRBJ1-5, with D uncertain. The CDR3 is 14 residues long. Germline V gene lookup returns CDR1 KGHDR and CDR2 SFDVKD. Trimming removed 5 bases at V and 2 bases at J, with 9 bases between. The CDR3 loop reads CATSAGIGNQPQHF. CDR3 DNA: TGTGCCACCAGTGCGGGTATCGGCAATCAGCCCCAGCATTTT.

This rearrangement joins TRBV5-4 to TRBJ1-2, with 8 bases fitting TRBD1. CDR3 length: 15 residues. Germline values: CDR1 SGHNT, CDR2 YYREEE (reference sequence). The trim removed 4 bases at V and 0 bases at J, leaving 5 bases unmatched. CDR3 residues: CASSAAQGANYGYTF. CDR3 in DNA: TGTGCCAGCAGCGCAGCACAGGGGGCTAACTATGGCTACACCTTC.

The gene calls are TRBV10-3 and TRBJ2-7; TRBD2 agrees at 7 bases. The ends lost 3 bases at V and 3 bases at J; junction bases unmatched: 11. This CDR3 contains 16 residues. Germline V gene data show CDR1 as ENHRY and CDR2 as SYGVKD. CDR3 protein: CAISEPGLVGGYEQYF. The CDR3 coding sequence is TGTGCCATCAGTGAACCCGGACTAGTCGGAGGCTACGAGCAGTACTTC.

This clone was counted once. The chain couples TRBV28 to TRBJ1-5; D may be TRBD1 (6 bases). CDR1 is MDHEN and CDR2 is SYDVKM in the germline V gene. The CDR3 sequence is 13 residues long. V lost 11 bases to trimming and J lost 2 bases, with 13 bases between them. CDR3 in DNA: TGTGCCGGAGGACAGAATGGCAATCAGCCCCAGCATTTT. This codes for CAGGQNGNQPQHF.

In this sample, this clone turned up a few times. The rearrangement joins TRBV7-2 to TRBJ1-4, with a tentative D call TRBD1 (6 bases). This CDR3 is 13 amino acids long. Germline V gene sequence: CDR1 SGHTA, CDR2 FQGNSA. V was cut by 1 base and J by 15 bases, with 15 bases left in between. CDR3 sequence (DNA): TGTGCCAGCAGCTTAGGGGAGTCAGGGGCCATGTTTTTT. It encodes CASSLGESGAMFF.

The genes are TRBV28 and TRBJ2-7; 7 bases align to TRBD1. CDR3 length: 14 amino acids. Germline values: CDR1 MDHEN, CDR2 SYDVKM. The V gene end was trimmed by 6 bases and the J gene end by 5 bases; junction bases not matched to a gene: 10. CDR3 nucleotides: TGTGCCAGCAGCCTTCCTGACAGGGACCACGAGCAGTACTTC. It encodes CASSLPDRDHEQYF.

The chain is built from TRBV18 and TRBJ2-7; 9 bases are a match to TRBD1. This CDR3 contains 15 residues. J gave up 3 bases and V 4 bases, and 7 bases lay outside the gene matches. CDR1 is KGHSH and CDR2 is LQKENI in the germline V gene. Here the CDR3 reads CASSLTGTGSYEQYF. The CDR3 DNA follows: TGTGCCAGCTCACTTACCGGGACAGGGAGCTACGAGCAGTACTTC.

This rearrangement joins TRBV14 to TRBJ2-7, with 8 positions matching TRBD2. CDR1 is SGHDN and CDR2 is FVKESK in the germline V gene. With V trimmed by 4 bases and J by 8 bases, 10 bases remained unmatched. This CDR3 is 14 amino acids long. The DNA for the CDR3 is TGTGCCAGCAGCCTCAGCGGGGGCCTAGGACAGCAGTACTTC. This sequence encodes CASSLSGGLGQQYF.

The chain combines TRBV7-3 with TRBJ2-2, with D possibly matching TRBD2 (5 bases). From germline, CDR1 is SGHTA and CDR2 FQGTGA. The CDR3 covers 17 residues. Trimming pared 2 bases from V and 0 bases from J, leaving 13 bases between. The CDR3 reads CASSLFTTTANTGELFF. As DNA, the CDR3 is TGTGCCAGCAGCTTATTTACGACTACCGCGAACACCGGGGAGCTGTTTTTT.

The genes are TRBV24-1 and TRBJ2-3; TRBD1 agrees at 11 bases. From germline, CDR1 is KGHDR and CDR2 SFDVKD. V was clipped by 8 bases and J by 6 bases; unmatched bases: 3. This CDR3 contains 13 residues. CDR3 sequence reads: CATMGQGVDTQYF. As DNA, the CDR3 is TGTGCCACCATGGGACAGGGGGTGGATACGCAGTATTTT.

This chain connects TRBV14 to TRBJ2-1; 9 bases fit TRBD2. Looked up from germline, CDR1 is SGHDN and CDR2 is FVKESK. Germline trimming cut 2 bases from V and 6 bases from J; bases unmatched to any gene: 8. The CDR3 extends over 16 amino acids. Here the CDR3 DNA reads TGTGCCAGCAGCCAATTTGTGGGACTAGCAGGCAATGAGCAGTTCTTC. Protein sequence: CASSQFVGLAGNEQFF.

The chain is built from TRBV7-9 and TRBJ1-6, with TRBD1 identical over 7 bases. Germline V gene data show CDR1 as SEHNR and CDR2 as FQNEAQ (reference sequence). The CDR3 runs to 16 residues. V lost 1 base and J lost 5; bases outside the gene matches: 5. CDR3 sequence (DNA): TGTGCCAGCAGCTTAGGGACAGGCGGTGATAATTCACCCCTCCACTTT. The encoded protein is CASSLGTGGDNSPLHF.

This chain links TRBV27 with TRBJ2-7, with TRBD2 as a possible D gene (6 bases). This CDR3 region has 13 residues. The V and J ends lost 6 bases and 9 bases respectively, with 18 bases between them. Germline V CDR1 and CDR2: MNHEY, SMNVEV (reference sequence). The CDR3 coding sequence is TGTGCCAGCAGCCCGTTTTCCAACGGGGGGCAGTACTTC. Protein: CASSPFSNGGQYF.

This chain links TRBV13 with TRBJ1-4; 10 bases align to TRBD1. The CDR3 sequence is 17 residues long. V lost 3 bases to trimming and J lost 6 bases; unmatched junction nucleotides: 10. Germline V gives CDR1 PRHDT, CDR2 FYEKMQ (reference sequence). The CDR3 region has the DNA TGTGCCAGCAGCTTCCTCAGGACAGGGGGACGTGATGAAAAACTGTTTTTT. It yields the protein CASSFLRTGGRDEKLFF.

The chain combines TRBV7-9 with TRBJ1-2, with a weak D call TRBD1 (6 bases). Germline V gene lookup returns CDR1 SEHNR and CDR2 FQNEAQ (reference sequence). V gave up 3 bases and J gave up 4 bases, with 18 bases separating them. The CDR3 consists of 16 residues. The CDR3 here is CASSFPAQGQGYGYTF. The CDR3 DNA follows: TGTGCCAGCAGCTTTCCCGCCCAGGGGCAGGGCTATGGCTACACCTTC.

This rearrangement joins TRBV18 to TRBJ2-1, with TRBD1 matching over 7 bases. The V gene's germline CDR1 is KGHSH and CDR2 LQKENI. There are 14 residues in the CDR3. The J segment lost 6 bases and the V segment lost 3 bases, leaving 5 bases of the junction unmatched. CDR3 nucleotide sequence: TGTGCCAGCTCACCGACATCAGGGGGCAATGAGCAGTTCTTC. Translated: CASSPTSGGNEQFF.

This clone was found once. The chain carries TRBV7-2 and TRBJ2-7; tentative D call: TRBD2 (6 bases). CDR1 and CDR2 from the germline V gene are SGHTA and FQGNSA. V dropped 5 bases and J dropped 5 bases, with 16 bases sitting between them. The CDR3 is made up of 14 amino acids. The CDR3 spells CASSVRLESDEQYF. CDR3 nucleotides: TGTGCCAGCAGCGTAAGACTAGAGAGCGACGAGCAGTACTTC.

The V call is TRBV3-1 (or the pseudogene TRBV3-2), the J call TRBJ1-2; tentative D call: TRBD1 (6 bases). The V gene lost 3 bases and the J gene lost 0 bases, with 14 bases spanning the gap. Germline CDR1 reads LGHDT; CDR2 reads YNNKEL (reference sequence). The CDR3 contains 16 residues. Written as DNA, the CDR3 is TGTGCCAGCAGCCAGCCCCTGACAGGTGCTAACTATGGCTACACCTTC. This translates into CASSQPLTGANYGYTF.